Shown below are 14 T cell receptor beta chains from a single sample sequenced in a study of blood T cell repertoires in COVID-19. Clones were sequenced by immunoSEQ multiplex PCR, and TCRdb holds only the in-frame ones, with some missing. The sample lists approximately 210,000 clones; around four fifths were seen once. Sequenced material: peripheral blood. These receptors all stem from a human donor in a cohort sampled during active COVID-19.

V and J are TRBV9 and TRBJ2-5, with TRBD2 matching over 8 bases. The CDR3 contains 14 residues. Trimming cost V 3 bases and J 5 bases; bases outside gene matches: 6. Germline V gives CDR1 SGDLS, CDR2 YYNGEE. The CDR3 DNA follows: TGTGCCAGCAGCGGACTAGCGCCGGGGGAGACCCAGTACTTC. It is translated as CASSGLAPGETQYF.

The J gene is TRBJ1-2, the V gene TRBV24-1; 8 nucleotides agree with TRBD1. V gave up 5 bases and J gave up 3 bases; unmatched junction bases: 13. This CDR3 comprises 17 residues. Germline V gives CDR1 KGHDR, CDR2 SFDVKD. Here the CDR3 DNA reads TGTGCCACCAGTGGCCCGTCCCGGGACAGGTCCGACTATGGCTACACCTTC. Amino acid sequence: CATSGPSRDRSDYGYTF.

This clone was detected once. The chain combines TRBV18 with TRBJ1-1; possibly TRBD1 for D (6 bases). V was clipped by 3 bases and J by 1 base, with 24 bases between them. The CDR3 is 19 residues long. CDR1 is KGHSH, CDR2 LQKENI, per germline. Here the CDR3 DNA reads TGTGCCAGCTCACCTTCTCTCCTCCAGCTTTCGACAGGGAACACTGAAGCTTTCTTT. It translates to CASSPSLLQLSTGNTEAFF.

The chain uses TRBV10-2 and TRBJ2-7; D may be TRBD1 (8 bases). This CDR3 contains 13 residues. Germline assignment: CDR1 WSHSY and CDR2 SAAADI. The CDR3 DNA reads as TGCGCCAGCACCGATCGCGGACAGGGAGGGTTGGACGTC. Translated: CASTDRGQGGLDV.

This chain joins TRBV3-1 (or the pseudogene TRBV3-2) and TRBJ1-2, with D perhaps matching TRBD1 (5 bases). The V end lost 0 bases, the J end lost 6 bases, and 11 bases lay between the germline ends. The CDR3 covers 14 residues. Germline V lookup: CDR1 LGHDT, CDR2 YNNKEL (reference sequence). CDR3: CASSQDAGRHGYTF. The CDR3 DNA is TGTGCCAGCAGCCAAGATGCGGGGCGGCATGGCTACACCTTC.

The chain employs TRBV10-3 and TRBJ1-5; D might be TRBD1 (6 bases). Germline V gene data show CDR1 as ENHRY and CDR2 as SYGVKD. The ends were cut back, 0 bases at V and 1 base at J, with 10 bases in the middle. The CDR3 spans 16 residues. DNA for the CDR3: TGTGCCATCAGTGAGTCGGGCAGGGGAAGCAATCAGCCCCAGCATTTT. Its protein is CAISESGRGSNQPQHF.

This clone has just one count. This chain joins TRBV19 and TRBJ1-5, with 9 bases identical to TRBD1. Germline V lookup: CDR1 LNHDA, CDR2 SQIVND (reference sequence). The CDR3 length is 15 residues. Unmatched junction bases numbered 6, after V lost 8 bases and J lost 1 base. CDR3 DNA: TGTGCCAGTTCCCCCGGGACAGGGAGCAATCAGCCCCAGCATTTT. Translated: CASSPGTGSNQPQHF.

The chain carries TRBV7-9 and TRBJ1-3; possible D gene TRBD1, 5 bases. Germline CDR1 and CDR2: SEHNR and FQNEAQ (reference sequence). The CDR3 has 12 residues. V was cut by 6 bases and J by 2 bases, with 5 bases left in between. The CDR3 spells CASRGAGNTIYF. In nucleotides, the CDR3 is TGTGCCAGCAGAGGGGCTGGAAACACCATATATTTT. The entire variable domain, with the rest obtained from reference TRBV7-9 and TRBJ1-3, is as follows: DTGVSQNPRHKITKRGQNVTFRCDPISEHNRLYWYRQTLGQGPEFLTYFQNEAQLEKSRLLSDRFSAERPKGSFSTLEIQRTEQGDSAMYLCASRGAGNTIYFGEGSWLTVV.

CDR3 DNA: TGTGCCAGTAGTATCATACAACCGGGACAGGGACGATCTAACTATGGCTACACCTTC. Protein sequence: CASSIIQPGQGRSNYGYTF. V and J are TRBV19 and TRBJ1-2; TRBD1 matches 9 bases. The junction had 14 bases not matched to a gene; V was cut back by 3 bases and J by 0 bases. CDR1 and CDR2 from the germline V gene are LNHDA and SQIVND (reference sequence). The CDR3 length is 19 residues. The full variable domain, its missing parts supplied by reference TRBV19 and TRBJ1-2, is DGGITQSPKYLFRKEGQNVTLSCEQNLNHDAMYWYRQDPGQGLRLIYYSQIVNDFQKGDIAEGYSVSREKKESFPLTVTSAQKNPTAFYLCASSIIQPGQGRSNYGYTFGSGTRLTVV.

The chain recombines TRBV19 with TRBJ1-4; possibly TRBD1 for D (5 bases). The CDR3 is 11 residues long. V was cut by 6 bases and J by 11 bases, with 10 bases left in between. Germline V CDR1 and CDR2: LNHDA, SQIVND (reference sequence). CDR3 sequence reads: CASSRQLKLFF. The CDR3 region has the DNA TGTGCCAGTAGCCGACAGCTTAAACTGTTTTTT.

The chain has TRBV5-1 and TRBJ1-1; a weak D match, TRBD1 (6 bases). The CDR3 spans 15 residues. With 0 bases removed from V and 8 bases from J, the gap between germline ends came to 17 bases. CDR1 and CDR2 (germline): SGHRS, YFSETQ. The CDR3 sequence is CASSLEPWGHLEAFF. As DNA, the CDR3 is TGCGCCAGCAGCTTGGAGCCATGGGGGCACTTAGAAGCTTTCTTT. Based on the CDR3 plus reference TRBV5-1 and TRBJ1-1, the full variable domain is KAGVTQTPRYLIKTRGQQVTLSCSPISGHRSVSWYQQTPGQGLQFLFEYFSETQRNKGNFPGRFSGRQFSNSRSEMNVSTLELGDSALYLCASSLEPWGHLEAFFGQGTRLTVV.

The chain joins TRBV6-5 to TRBJ2-1, with 11 bases matching TRBD2. The V and J ends lost 7 bases and 4 bases, in that order; junction bases with no gene match: 3. The CDR3 has 14 residues. The V gene's germline CDR1 is MNHEY and CDR2 SVGAGI. The CDR3 DNA follows: TGTGCCAGCAAGACTAGCGGGACGTACAATGAGCAGTTCTTC. Its protein product is CASKTSGTYNEQFF.

The chain couples TRBV9 to TRBJ2-1; 7 bases line up with TRBD2. Trimming took 4 bases from V and 10 from J; bases not matched to a gene: 14. Germline loops: CDR1 SGDLS, CDR2 YYNGEE. The length of the CDR3 is 15 residues. CDR3 protein: CASSPFSGRGGEQFF. CDR3 bases: TGTGCCAGCAGCCCCTTCTCGGGGCGGGGAGGGGAGCAGTTCTTC.

The V and J genes are TRBV6-5 and TRBJ1-2; TRBD1 is a possible D gene (5 bases). Between the trimmed V and J ends, which lost 8 bases and 4 bases, there was a span of 8 bases. The CDR3 is 11 amino acids. Germline CDR1 reads MNHEY; CDR2 reads SVGAGI. The CDR3 loop is CASSGGYGYTF. The CDR3 DNA sequence: TGTGCCAGCTCCGGGGGCTATGGCTACACCTTC.